The 25 T cell receptor beta chains given below trace back to one sample, sequenced in a study of blood T cell repertoires in COVID-19 (dated by TCRdb to 2019 to 2021). To prepare the library, the immunoSEQ multiplex PCR assay was applied. Here the immuneACCESS table is served through TCRdb, limited to in-frame sequences with V and J called. Missing clones are a known gap in these copies; in checked studies unresolved V genes cover under half, and the rest lacks a known reason. The sample data list some 170,000 clones, and under 90% of these were observed just once. Of the sample, roughly a fifth is held by the ten largest clones. Sequenced material: peripheral blood. These receptor sequences come from an elderly woman with acute or convalescent COVID-19.

The chain couples TRBV7-9 to TRBJ1-6; the match to TRBD1 covers 8 bases. The CDR3 consists of 14 residues. With 4 bases clipped from V and 10 bases from J, the junction kept 6 bases outside the gene matches. CDR1 and CDR2 from the germline V gene are SEHNR and FQNEAQ (reference sequence). DNA of the CDR3: TGTGCCAGCAGCTCGACAGGGGAAAGGTCACCCCTCCACTTT. Protein product: CASSSTGERSPLHF.

The genes are TRBV18 and TRBJ1-4; 8 bases agree with TRBD1. The CDR3 length is 16 residues. Unmatched junction bases numbered 10, after V lost 3 bases and J lost 7 bases. Germline V CDR1 and CDR2: KGHSH, LQKENI. This CDR3 reads CASSPPSSGGFEKLFF. The CDR3 DNA is TGTGCCAGCTCACCCCCCTCGTCAGGGGGCTTTGAAAAACTGTTTTTT.

The chain couples TRBV13 to TRBJ2-7; D uncertain. V dropped 5 bases and J dropped 6 bases, with 14 bases sitting between them. The CDR3 consists of 13 residues. Germline CDR1 is PRHDT and CDR2 is FYEKMQ (reference sequence). The CDR3 DNA follows: TGTGCCAGCAGCCCCACCTGGCGAGGCGAGCAGTACTTC. It is translated as CASSPTWRGEQYF.

This chain connects TRBV10-3 to TRBJ1-6, with 7 nucleotides matching TRBD1. The CDR3 spans 15 residues. Germline V gene lookup returns CDR1 ENHRY and CDR2 SYGVKD. V dropped 4 bases and J dropped 9; count of bases not matched to a gene: 9. The CDR3 DNA reads as TGTGCCATCAGTGGACAGGGTTTTTCAGCTTCACCCCTCCACTTT. Translation: CAISGQGFSASPLHF.

V and J are TRBV18 and TRBJ1-1; 9 nucleotides align to TRBD1. The CDR3 sequence is 15 residues long. V lost 0 bases, J lost 10 bases, and 9 bases stayed unmatched. From germline, CDR1 is KGHSH and CDR2 LQKENI. The CDR3 bases are TGTGCCAGCTCACCACCCCTCGGGACAGGGTTGCGAGCTTTCTTT. Its translation is CASSPPLGTGLRAFF.

The CDR3 nucleotides read TGTGCCAGCAGCTTGCGAAGCGGGGGGACGTCCTACAATGAGCAGTTCTTC. Amino acids: CASSLRSGGTSYNEQFF. The chain has TRBV5-4 and TRBJ2-1; 9 bases match TRBD2. The V gene's germline CDR1 is SGHNT and CDR2 YYREEE (reference sequence). CDR3 length: 17 amino acids. V shed 1 base, J shed 1 base, and the junction held 6 bases outside the gene matches. Together with reference TRBV5-4 and TRBJ2-1, the CDR3 gives the full variable domain: ETGVTQSPTHLIKTRGQQVTLRCSSQSGHNTVSWYQQALGQGPQFIFQYYREEENGRGNFPPRFSGLQFPNYSSELNVNALELDDSALYLCASSLRSGGTSYNEQFFGPGTRLTVL.

The rearrangement uses TRBV15 and TRBJ1-2, with D possibly being TRBD1 (5 bases). Germline V gene lookup returns CDR1 LNHNV and CDR2 YYDKDF (reference sequence). Trimming took off 1 base at V and 0 bases at J, with 9 bases between the two ends. This CDR3 has 15 residues. The CDR3 DNA is TGTGCCACCAGCAGAGCACAGGCAGCTAACTATGGCTACACCTTC. The encoded protein is CATSRAQAANYGYTF.

The chain links TRBV6-5 to TRBJ1-5; weak D call: TRBD1 (5 bases). Deletions cut 2 bases from V and 5 bases from J, with 7 bases between. Per germline, CDR1 MNHEY and CDR2 SVGAGI. CDR3 length: 13 residues. CDR3 amino acids: CASSYGRDQPQHF. CDR3 coding DNA: TGTGCCAGCAGTTACGGCAGGGATCAGCCCCAGCATTTT.

The V and J genes are TRBV15 and TRBJ2-1; TRBD2 agrees at 9 bases. Looked up from germline, CDR1 is LNHNV and CDR2 is YYDKDF (reference sequence). With V trimmed by 0 bases and J by 3 bases, 0 bases remained unmatched. This CDR3 region has 15 residues. DNA of the CDR3: TGTGCCACCAGCAGAGAGCGGGGGGGCTACAATGAGCAGTTCTTC. Protein product: CATSRERGGYNEQFF.

The chain recombines TRBV25-1 with TRBJ2-7; weak D call: TRBD1 (5 bases). Germline V gene data show CDR1 as MGHDK and CDR2 as SYGVNS. This CDR3 has 11 amino acids. Between the trimmed V and J ends, which lost 4 bases and 7 bases, there was a span of 8 bases. The CDR3 sequence is CASSAGWEQYF. CDR3 nucleotides: TGTGCCAGCAGTGCAGGGTGGGAGCAGTACTTC.

CDR3 in amino acids: CASSPTGGIAGELFF. CDR3 in DNA: TGTGCCAGCAGTCCGACAGGGGGTATTGCCGGGGAGCTGTTTTTT. The J gene is TRBJ2-2, the V gene TRBV28; 9 bases are shared with TRBD1. The CDR3 sequence is 15 residues long. V gave up 5 bases and J gave up 6 bases; unmatched junction bases: 7. Germline V gene lookup returns CDR1 MDHEN and CDR2 SYDVKM.

This chain uses TRBV29-1 with TRBJ2-4; 9 positions match TRBD1. The length of the CDR3 is 15 residues. J was trimmed by 6 bases and V by 5 bases; bases with no gene match: 11. Germline CDR1 and CDR2: SQVTM and ANQGSEA. The CDR3 DNA is TGCAGCGTTCCGGACAGGGGTGGCGTTGGAAACATTCAGTACTTC. Protein product: CSVPDRGGVGNIQYF.

This chain connects TRBV19 to TRBJ1-2; D is possibly TRBD1 (5 bases). Between the trimmed V and J ends, which lost 5 bases and 4 bases, there was a span of 11 bases. Germline-derived CDR1 and CDR2 are LNHDA and SQIVND (reference sequence). The CDR3 runs 13 residues. CDR3 coding DNA: TGTGCCAGTAGTGCGAGGACAAGCTATGGCTACACCTTC. The encoded protein is CASSARTSYGYTF.

V gene TRBV7-6 combines with J gene TRBJ1-4; the match to TRBD1 covers 9 bases. V lost 1 base and J lost 5; bases outside the gene matches: 5. The CDR3 consists of 16 residues. Germline V gene data show CDR1 as SGHVS and CDR2 as FNYEAQ. The CDR3 here is CASSLDRGRRNEKLFF. The CDR3 bases are TGTGCCAGCAGCTTAGACAGGGGGCGAAGGAATGAAAAACTGTTTTTT.

The J gene is TRBJ1-5, the V gene TRBV23-1, with TRBD1 matching 10 bases. TRBV23-1 is an ORF; its function is uncertain. Trimming at V came to 7 bases and at J to 5 bases, leaving 11 bases not matched to a gene. The length of the CDR3 is 16 residues. The DNA for the CDR3 is TGCGCCAGCACTCGCCTGGGACAGGGGAGATATCAGCCCCAGCATTTT. Translated, it gives CASTRLGQGRYQPQHF.

The rearrangement links TRBV7-2 to TRBJ2-3, with TRBD2 matching over 12 bases. Trimming removed 6 bases from V and 1 base from J; junction bases left unmatched: 8. The CDR3 runs to 17 residues. CDR1 is SGHTA and CDR2 is FQGNSA in the germline V gene. In DNA form, the CDR3 reads TGTGCCAGCAGTCCTAGCGGGGGGGCCTGGGGCACAGATACGCAGTATTTT. It yields the protein CASSPSGGAWGTDTQYF.

The chain is built from TRBV18 and TRBJ1-5, with D possibly TRBD1 on 6 matching bases. Trimming took 3 bases from V and 1 from J, leaving 10 bases between them. Germline-derived CDR1 and CDR2 are KGHSH and LQKENI. The CDR3 runs 15 residues. The CDR3 DNA is TGTGCCAGCTCACCCGGGACACTCAGCAATCAGCCCCAGCATTTT. Protein: CASSPGTLSNQPQHF.

DNA of the CDR3: TGTGCTAGTGGTTTGGACCGGACAGGGGGTGGTACTGAAGCTTTCTTT. Encoded protein: CASGLDRTGGGTEAFF. This rearrangement joins TRBV12-5 to TRBJ1-1, with TRBD1 matching over 10 bases. The CDR3 has 16 residues. Germline CDR1 reads LGHNT; CDR2 reads FRNRAP. The ends lost 1 base at V and 5 bases at J; junction bases unmatched: 7.

This chain joins TRBV11-2 and TRBJ2-2, with D maybe TRBD2 (5 bases). Germline lookup yields CDR1 SGHAT and CDR2 FQNNGV. The CDR3 extends over 13 amino acids. V shed 9 bases and J shed 3 bases, with 11 bases lying between them. The CDR3 protein is CASSRRDTGELFF. The DNA of the CDR3 is TGTGCCAGTTCAAGGCGGGACACCGGGGAGCTGTTTTTT.

This sequence joins TRBV12-2 and TRBJ2-1; the D call TRBD2 from the table was never checked on the DNA. TRBV12-2 is listed as a pseudogene. This CDR3 has 16 amino acids. The chain's CDR3 is CASRLPPGLVRNEQFF. The CDR3 region has the DNA TGTGCAAGTCGCTTGCCTCCGGGACTAGTGCGTAATGAGCAGTTCTTC.

There are a few counts of this clone. V is TRBV6-1 and J is TRBJ1-5, with 7 bases that match TRBD1. Trimming removed 4 bases from V and 5 bases from J; junction bases left unmatched: 11. Per germline, CDR1 MNHNS and CDR2 SASEGT. The CDR3 length is 16 residues. The CDR3 protein is CASSGTGGGGDQPQHF. CDR3 in DNA: TGTGCCAGCAGTGGGACAGGAGGGGGTGGGGATCAGCCCCAGCATTTT.

This clone was observed a single time. The rearrangement uses TRBV19 and TRBJ2-1; 13 nucleotides agree with TRBD2. The CDR3 has 17 amino acids. Germline CDR1 is LNHDA and CDR2 is SQIVND (reference sequence). Trimming removed 3 bases from V and 5 bases from J; junction bases left unmatched: 7. CDR3 loop: CASSIKLAGGFNNEQFF. The DNA for the CDR3 is TGTGCCAGTAGTATTAAACTAGCGGGAGGGTTTAACAATGAGCAGTTCTTC.

The chain joins TRBV3-1 (or the pseudogene TRBV3-2) to TRBJ1-6; 8 bases are shared with TRBD1. V was clipped by 4 bases and J by 8 bases; unmatched bases: 4. There are 14 residues in the CDR3. Germline V gene sequence: CDR1 LGHDT, CDR2 YNNKEL (reference sequence). The DNA for the CDR3 is TGTGCCAGCAGCCCGGACAGGGTTTATTCACCCCTCCACTTT. Translated: CASSPDRVYSPLHF.

The chain joins TRBV7-2 to TRBJ2-3, with D hard to call. The CDR3 spans 15 residues. The V gene's germline CDR1 is SGHTA and CDR2 FQGNSA. V was pared by 0 bases and J by 6 bases, with 13 bases between. Here the CDR3 DNA reads TGTGCCAGCAGCTTAGCGCCCGGGTTGCGCGATACGCAGTATTTT. It encodes CASSLAPGLRDTQYF.

This rearrangement joins TRBV6-5 to TRBJ2-1; 8 nucleotides line up with TRBD1. This CDR3 region has 14 residues. Germline CDR1 MNHEY, CDR2 SVGAGI. The V segment lost 4 bases and the J segment 6 bases; nucleotides outside the gene matches: 5. The CDR3 loop is CASSSYRGVNEQFF. In DNA, the CDR3 is TGTGCCAGCAGTTCTTACAGGGGGGTCAATGAGCAGTTCTTC.